This record covers a single T cell receptor (beta chain). The sample originates from a study of T cell changes during pregnancy in multiple sclerosis. The repertoire was sequenced with immunoSEQ multiplex PCR; TCRdb's copy has only in-frame clones and lacks some. There are over 30,000 clones in the sample; 94% occur only once, and around 0.33% lies in the top ten. The CDR3 contains 17 residues. Germline CDR1 is SGHNT and CDR2 is YYREEE (reference sequence). Losses at the gene ends were 0 bases for V and 3 bases for J; bases not matched to a gene: 6. The chain links TRBV5-4 to TRBJ2-3; 11 bases match TRBD2. Sequences were derived from CD4+ T cells from peripheral blood mononuclear cells, sampled after pregnancy. This receptor was identified in a female donor with multiple sclerosis, enrolled in a pregnancy study. The chain's CDR3 is CASSLAGVAGGTDTQYF. CDR3 DNA: TGTGCCAGCAGCTTGGCCGGTGTAGCGGGGGGGACAGATACGCAGTATTTT.